Below are 24 T cell receptor beta chains sequenced from a single sample in a study of identical twins. TCRdb ran MiXCR on the 5' RACE reads and lists one entry per CDR3 protein. The sample consists of around 250,000 distinct CDR3 sequences, about 8.3% of them appearing once. The same data also went into a second study, on yellow fever vaccine responses in identical twins.

Input material: CD8+ T cells sorted from blood. The receptor set was obtained from a woman under 30 in good health.

This chain connects TRBV4-3 to TRBJ2-7; 10 bases match TRBD2. V lost 0 bases and J lost 0; bases outside the gene matches: 2. The CDR3 sequence is 16 residues long. In germline, CDR1 is LGHNA, CDR2 YSLEER. The CDR3 loop is CASSQDLAGDSYEQYF. Here the CDR3 DNA reads TGCGCCAGCAGCCAAGATCTAGCGGGAGACTCCTACGAGCAGTACTTC.

This clonotype was seen repeatedly, ten times or more. The chain is built from TRBV12-3 or TRBV12-4 and TRBJ2-3; 9 positions match TRBD1. The CDR3 is 17 residues long. V shed 3 bases, J shed 6 bases, and the junction held 13 bases outside the gene matches. The CDR3 region is CASSFGVTGGGFDTQYF. The CDR3 nucleotides are TGTGCCAGCAGTTTTGGAGTCACAGGGGGCGGATTTGATACGCAGTATTTT.

This clonotype was seen repeatedly, ten times or more. The chain combines TRBV29-1 with TRBJ2-1; possibly TRBD1 for D (6 bases). Germline CDR1 reads SQVTM; CDR2 reads ANQGSEA. V gave up 1 base and J gave up 4 bases, with 11 bases separating them. The CDR3 totals 14 residues. CDR3 region: CSVEGGQFYNEQFF. DNA for the CDR3: TGCAGCGTTGAAGGGGGGCAGTTTTACAATGAGCAGTTCTTC.

The rearrangement uses TRBV10-3 and TRBJ2-5; 12 positions agree with TRBD2. Unmatched junction bases numbered 5, after V lost 2 bases and J lost 1 base. The germline gives CDR1 ENHRY, CDR2 SYGVKD. The CDR3 is made up of 17 amino acids. For the CDR3, the DNA is TGTGCCATCAGTGAGCCTTGGACTAGCGGGGTCCAAGAGACCCAGTACTTC. This encodes CAISEPWTSGVQETQYF.

The chain combines TRBV7-2 with TRBJ2-7; tentatively, D is TRBD1 or TRBD2 (6 bases each). Germline lookup yields CDR1 SGHTA and CDR2 FQGNSA. The V end was cut by 3 bases, the J end by 0 bases, with 15 bases between. The CDR3 is 16 amino acids. Written as DNA, the CDR3 is TGTGCCAGCAGCTTTTTCGGGGGCTTACACTCCTACGAGCAGTACTTC. Its translation: CASSFFGGLHSYEQYF.

In its sample, this clonotype was seen a few times. The chain couples TRBV5-1 to TRBJ2-6, with D maybe TRBD1 (6 bases). Trimming stripped 4 bases from V and 3 bases from J, with 8 bases between. This CDR3 spans 14 amino acids. CDR1 SGHRS and CDR2 YFSETQ come from the germline V gene. The CDR3 DNA reads as TGCGCCAGCAGCCCAGGGGATGGGGCCAACGTCCTGACTTTC. Translation gives CASSPGDGANVLTF.

This clonotype appeared a few times. This chain connects TRBV7-9 to TRBJ2-7; weak D call: TRBD1 (5 bases). The CDR3 is 12 residues long. The germline V gene encodes CDR1 SEHNR and CDR2 FQNEAQ (reference sequence). Deletions cut 5 bases from V and 1 base from J, with 6 bases between. The CDR3 sequence: CASSAGSYEQYF. CDR3 sequence (DNA): TGTGCCAGCAGCGCAGGGTCCTACGAGCAGTACTTC.

The V gene is TRBV6-5, the J gene TRBJ2-1, with TRBD1 matching 7 bases. V lost 2 bases and J lost 4; bases outside the gene matches: 14. This CDR3 contains 18 residues. Germline assignment: CDR1 MNHEY and CDR2 SVGAGI. CDR3 DNA: TGTGCCAGCAGTTACCCATCAACCTACGGGACAGATTACAATGAGCAGTTCTTC. Amino acids: CASSYPSTYGTDYNEQFF.

In this sample, this clonotype turned up a few times. The V gene is TRBV2, the J gene TRBJ2-7; 8 nucleotides match TRBD1. The junction had 5 bases not matched to a gene; V was cut back by 10 bases and J by 3 bases. The CDR3 has 12 residues. In germline, CDR1 is SNHLY, CDR2 FYNNEI. The DNA for the CDR3 is TGTGCCATAAGGACAGGGATCTACGAGCAGTACTTC. It yields the protein CAIRTGIYEQYF.

The CDR3 nucleotides are TGTGCCAGCAGTTTGGGAGGGGTTCTAGCCAAAAACATTCAGTACTTC. This encodes CASSLGGVLAKNIQYF. The chain joins TRBV12-3 or TRBV12-4 to TRBJ2-4; 7 bases map to TRBD2. Trimming removed 3 bases from V and 0 bases from J; junction bases left unmatched: 5. This CDR3 has 16 residues.

This clonotype was seen a handful of times. This rearrangement joins TRBV6-5 to TRBJ2-5, with D possibly being TRBD1 or TRBD2 (5 bases each). CDR1 is MNHEY and CDR2 is SVGAGI in the germline V gene. The CDR3 spans 16 residues. Trimming stripped 4 bases from V and 9 bases from J, with 24 bases between. CDR3 DNA sequence: TGTGCCAGCAGTTCCAAGTCCGGGACGGGGTCCTCCCCCCAGTACTTC. Encoded protein: CASSSKSGTGSSPQYF.

This clonotype appeared many times. The rearrangement links TRBV6-2 or TRBV6-3 to TRBJ2-7, with 8 bases matching TRBD2. Germline assignment: CDR1 MNHEY and CDR2 SVGEGT. The CDR3 is 14 amino acids. The V gene end was trimmed by 5 bases and the J gene end by 6 bases; junction bases not matched to a gene: 9. In DNA form, the CDR3 reads TGTGCCAGCAGTACGGGACTAGATGTGGGCGAGCAGTACTTC. Its protein is CASSTGLDVGEQYF.

In this sample, this clonotype turned up a few times. The chain employs TRBV6-2 or TRBV6-3 and TRBJ2-3, with 12 positions matching TRBD2. V dropped 2 bases and J dropped 0; count of bases not matched to a gene: 12. Per the germline V gene, CDR1 is MNHEY and CDR2 is SVGEGT. CDR3 size: 20 residues. CDR3 bases: TGTGCCAGCAGTTACCTCATCCCGTCGGGACTAGCGGGCAGCACAGATACGCAGTATTTT. Its protein is CASSYLIPSGLAGSTDTQYF.

This CDR3 is CASSPPTGEAFF. CDR3 DNA sequence: TGTGCCAGCAGTCCTCCAACAGGTGAAGCTTTCTTT. V usage is TRBV27 and J usage is TRBJ1-1, with a tentative D call TRBD1 (5 bases). The CDR3 loop spans 12 amino acids. The V gene's germline CDR1 is MNHEY and CDR2 SMNVEV (reference sequence). Trimming cost V 5 bases and J 7 bases, with 11 bases left between them.

This clonotype was recorded many times. This rearrangement joins TRBV4-2 to TRBJ1-1; D remains unclear. Germline V gives CDR1 LGHNA, CDR2 YNFKEQ. CDR3 length equals 14 residues. V was trimmed by 0 bases and J by 1 base, leaving 6 bases between them. CDR3 DNA sequence: TGTGCCAGCAGCCAAGATATAGAGAACACTGAAGCTTTCTTT. Amino acids: CASSQDIENTEAFF.

The V gene is TRBV27, the J gene TRBJ2-7; 7 nucleotides line up with TRBD2. The ends lost 6 bases at V and 0 bases at J; junction bases unmatched: 5. CDR3 length: 14 residues. CDR1 is MNHEY, CDR2 SMNVEV, per germline (reference sequence). The CDR3 bases are TGTGCCAGCAGCGCAGCGGGGACCTCCTACGAGCAGTACTTC. It specifies CASSAAGTSYEQYF.

The table lists this clonotype with a few counts. The genes are TRBV7-9 and TRBJ2-1; no clear D gene. Germline V gives CDR1 SEHNR, CDR2 FQNEAQ (reference sequence). This CDR3 spans 13 amino acids. Trimming left V 6 bases short and J 5 bases short, with 11 bases between. The CDR3 protein is CASSATLDNEQFF. The CDR3, as DNA: TGTGCCAGCAGTGCTACTTTGGACAATGAGCAGTTCTTC.

The rearrangement uses TRBV27 and TRBJ2-1, with D unclear. V lost 8 bases, J lost 6 bases, and 11 bases lay in between. This CDR3 comprises 12 residues. Germline CDR1 reads MNHEY; CDR2 reads SMNVEV (reference sequence). The CDR3 region is CASGPLGNEQFF. CDR3 nucleotide sequence: TGTGCCAGCGGCCCGTTAGGCAATGAGCAGTTCTTC.

There are a few counts of this clonotype. The gene calls are TRBV20-1 and TRBJ2-7; either TRBD1 or TRBD2 may supply D (5 bases each). Germline CDR1 reads DFQATT; CDR2 reads SNEGSKA (reference sequence). This CDR3 comprises 13 residues. V was shortened by 5 bases and J by 6 bases, with 17 bases between the two germline ends. The CDR3 spells CSAVGTRWGEQYF. In DNA form, the CDR3 reads TGCAGTGCTGTCGGGACCCGGTGGGGCGAGCAGTACTTC.

This clonotype has more than one count but fewer than ten. CDR3 amino acids: CASRLARDRAYNEQFF. The CDR3 DNA sequence: TGTGCCAGCAGGTTGGCCCGGGACAGGGCCTACAATGAGCAGTTCTTC. The chain carries TRBV12-3 or TRBV12-4 and TRBJ2-1; 9 bases line up with TRBD1. V dropped 6 bases and J dropped 2; count of bases not matched to a gene: 8. The CDR3 consists of 16 residues.

This clonotype was found many times. The chain links TRBV6-4 to TRBJ2-1; TRBD1 might be the D (5 bases). V lost 0 bases to trimming and J lost 0 bases, with 9 bases between them. The CDR3 contains 16 residues. Germline V CDR1 and CDR2: MRHNA, SNTAGT. The chain's CDR3 is CASSDSRGSSYNEQFF. CDR3 coding DNA: TGTGCCAGCAGTGACTCTAGGGGAAGCTCCTACAATGAGCAGTTCTTC.

This clonotype was detected only a few times. V gene TRBV12-3 or TRBV12-4 combines with J gene TRBJ2-7, with D unresolved. The CDR3 loop spans 13 amino acids. Trimming took 2 bases from V and 7 from J, leaving 12 bases between them. CDR3 residues: CASSLHPALEQYF. CDR3 DNA: TGTGCCAGCAGTTTACACCCCGCCCTTGAGCAGTACTTC.

J is TRBJ2-2 and V is TRBV7-3; TRBD1 agrees at 9 bases. Germline V gene data show CDR1 as SGHTA and CDR2 as FQGTGA. The CDR3 extends over 15 amino acids. V was pared by 5 bases and J by 4 bases, with 5 bases of the junction left unmatched. The CDR3 loop is CASSRDRVATGELFF. DNA of the CDR3: TGTGCCAGCAGCCGGGACAGGGTAGCCACCGGGGAGCTGTTTTTT.

This clonotype was seen only a few times. The chain uses TRBV15 and TRBJ2-1; 7 bases align to TRBD1. The CDR3 has 16 residues. V shed 2 bases and J 0 bases; nucleotides not matched to a gene: 4. CDR1 and CDR2 (germline): LNHNV, YYDKDF (reference sequence). CDR3 protein: CATSRSRTGSYNEQFF. The CDR3 DNA reads as TGTGCCACCAGCAGATCCCGGACAGGCTCCTACAATGAGCAGTTCTTC.